Here is one TCR beta chain with its context. Antigen unknown. CD4+ T cells specific for antigen were expanded with viral peptide pools by the ViraFEST assay before sequencing. It was after nine to eleven days of culture that CD4+ T cells were isolated. Either the mRNA-1273 or the BNT162b2 vaccine was given to participants as two doses. Roughly 2.1 million PBMC were seeded per well and grown in the presence of roughly 11 IU/ml IL-2 and around 10 ug/ml peptides. Half the medium was replaced with IL-2 medium on days 3 and 7. The data were taken from a study of vaccination effects on CD4 cells after COVID-19. About the study: It was a median of 72 days after the second dose that post-vaccine samples were obtained. Study-wide findings and caveats: Marked clonal contraction was seen in infection- and vaccine-induced clones late after vaccination.

V lost 8 bases and J lost 4, with 11 bases in between. Looked up from germline, CDR1 is MDHEN and CDR2 is SYDVKM. The CDR3 has 12 amino acids. This table comes from immunoSEQ multiplex PCR, and its TCRdb copy is limited to in-frame clones, with some not included. The table includes some 30,000 clones, roughly four fifths detected once. The chain is built from TRBV28 and TRBJ1-2; weak D call: TRBD1 (6 bases). The receptor's source is a human donor who received a COVID-19 vaccine. Some clones in this sample may be carry-over from other donors' samples. Source: CD4+ T cells from PBMCs cultured with HCoV-NL63 spike peptides, taken after COVID-19 vaccination. CDR3 DNA sequence: TGTGCCAGCGGAGGGGGTAGCTATGGCTACACCTTC. Protein sequence: CASGGGSYGYTF.